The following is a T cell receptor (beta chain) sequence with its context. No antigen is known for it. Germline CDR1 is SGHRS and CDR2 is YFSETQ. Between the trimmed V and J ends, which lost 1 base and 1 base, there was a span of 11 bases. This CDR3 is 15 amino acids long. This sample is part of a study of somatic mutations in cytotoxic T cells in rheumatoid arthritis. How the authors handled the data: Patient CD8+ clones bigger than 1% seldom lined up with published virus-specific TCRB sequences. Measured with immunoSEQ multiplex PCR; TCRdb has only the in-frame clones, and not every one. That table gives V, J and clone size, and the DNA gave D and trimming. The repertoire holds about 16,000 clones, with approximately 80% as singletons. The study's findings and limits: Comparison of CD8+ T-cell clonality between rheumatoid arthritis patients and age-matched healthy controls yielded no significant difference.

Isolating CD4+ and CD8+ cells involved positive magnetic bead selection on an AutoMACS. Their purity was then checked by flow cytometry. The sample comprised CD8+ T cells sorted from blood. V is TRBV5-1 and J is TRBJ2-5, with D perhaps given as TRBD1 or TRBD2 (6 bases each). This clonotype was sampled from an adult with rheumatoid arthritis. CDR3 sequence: CASSLWGARQETQYF. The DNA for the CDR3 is TGCGCCAGCAGCTTGTGGGGGGCTCGCCAAGAGACCCAGTACTTC.